This T cell receptor (beta chain) was captured by sequencing in a study of cytomegalovirus exposure and HLA in healthy donors. About this clone itself: Its antigen is currently unknown.

Study results and caveats: According to the study, approximately 150 TCR beta chains were cytomegalovirus-associated. Further analysis, carried out later, found HLA-associated TCR beta chains more clonally expanded than equally common other chains.

With 60 Vbeta and 13 Jbeta primers, the PCR was carried out. TCRdb keeps only in-frame clones here, not all; method: immunoSEQ multiplex PCR. The data contain about 150,000 clones, 60% to 85% of them singletons. The sequenced sample was PBMCs. The clonotype was recovered from a man in his forties in good health and CMV-seronegative.

The CDR3 DNA is TGTGCCAGCAGCTTATCTGCAGGGGCCCCCTACAATGAGCAGTTCTTC. Residues: CASSLSAGAPYNEQFF. This chain uses TRBV11-2 with TRBJ2-1, with D maybe TRBD1 (6 bases). This CDR3 region has 16 residues. The V gene's germline CDR1 is SGHAT and CDR2 FQNNGV. The germline V and J ends were trimmed by 2 bases and 2 bases, with 13 bases remaining between them.